This TCR beta chain was profiled in a study of Ad26.COV2.S vaccination and SARS-CoV-2 variants. Study information: Ad26.COV2.S was injected intramuscularly once or twice, 56 days apart. Study conclusions and caveats: Participants given vaccine showed non-spike TCR breadth similar to that of placebo recipients.

The germline V and J ends were trimmed by 5 bases and 3 bases, with 7 bases remaining between them. CDR1 SGHTA and CDR2 FQGTGA come from the germline V gene. There are 13 residues in the CDR3. Using immunoSEQ multiplex PCR, the repertoire was profiled, and TCRdb retains in-frame clones only, with some absent. There are hundreds of thousands of clones in the sample; 89% occur only once, and nearly 1.5% lies in the top ten. Treatment: about 20 received Ad26.COV2.S at low or high dose, single or two shots; 5 received placebo; per-sample allocation not given. Day 63 following the first vaccine or placebo injection was when the samples were taken. The donor was a Boston adult aged 18-55 years. The shot given was an Ad26 vector that makes Wuhan-strain SARS-CoV-2 spike. Notes on this clone: What it recognizes is unknown.

The material was peripheral blood, obtained in a trial of Ad26.COV2.S vaccine versus placebo. The rearrangement joins TRBV7-3 to TRBJ2-2; D might be TRBD1 (5 bases). This TCR was recovered from a person aged 18-60 years who received the Ad26.COV2.S COVID-19 vaccine or a placebo. The CDR3 bases are TGTGCCAGCAGCCCACAGGACACCGGGGAGCTGTTTTTT. It is translated as CASSPQDTGELFF.